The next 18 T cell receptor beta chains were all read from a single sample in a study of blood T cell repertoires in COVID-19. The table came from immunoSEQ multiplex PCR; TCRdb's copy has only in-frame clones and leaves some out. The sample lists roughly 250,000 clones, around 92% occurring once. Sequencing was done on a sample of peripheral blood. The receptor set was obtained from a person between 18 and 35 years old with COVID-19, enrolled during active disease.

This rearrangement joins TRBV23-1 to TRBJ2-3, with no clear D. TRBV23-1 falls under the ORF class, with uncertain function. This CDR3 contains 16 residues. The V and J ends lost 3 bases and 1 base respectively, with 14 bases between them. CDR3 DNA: TGCGCCAGCAGTCATAAGGAGCCTTTGTGCACAGATACGCAGTATTTT. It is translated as CASSHKEPLCTDTQYF.

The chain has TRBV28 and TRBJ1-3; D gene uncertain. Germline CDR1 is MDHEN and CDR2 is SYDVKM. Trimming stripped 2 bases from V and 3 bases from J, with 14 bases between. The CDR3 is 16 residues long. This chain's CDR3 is CASSLSGSLGGNTIYF. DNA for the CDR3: TGTGCCAGCAGTTTAAGCGGGAGCTTAGGTGGAAACACCATATATTTT.

CDR3 region: CASSHRGAYGYTF. As DNA, the CDR3 is TGCGCCAGCAGCCACAGGGGGGCCTATGGCTACACCTTC. The chain uses TRBV4-1 and TRBJ1-2; 7 bases are a match to TRBD1. Germline V gene data show CDR1 as MGHRA and CDR2 as YSYEKL. The CDR3 runs 13 residues. The V and J ends lost 3 bases and 4 bases, in that order; junction bases with no gene match: 2.

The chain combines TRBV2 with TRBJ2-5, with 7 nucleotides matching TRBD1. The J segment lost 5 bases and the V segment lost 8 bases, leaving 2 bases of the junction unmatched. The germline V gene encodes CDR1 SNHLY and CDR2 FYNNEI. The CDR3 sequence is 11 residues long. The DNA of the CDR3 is TGTGCCAGCCAACAGGGGGAGACCCAGTACTTC. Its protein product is CASQQGETQYF. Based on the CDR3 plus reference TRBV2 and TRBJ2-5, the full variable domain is EPEVTQTPSHQVTQMGQEVILRCVPISNHLYFYWYRQILGQKVEFLVSFYNNEISEKSEIFDDQFSVERPDGSNFTLKIRSTKLEDSAMYFCASQQGETQYFGPGTRLLVL.

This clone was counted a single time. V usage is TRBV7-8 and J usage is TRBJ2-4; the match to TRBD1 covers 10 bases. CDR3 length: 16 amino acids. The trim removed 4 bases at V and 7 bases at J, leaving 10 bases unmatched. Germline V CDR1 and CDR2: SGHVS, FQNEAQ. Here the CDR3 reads CASSYRDRGSGNIQYF. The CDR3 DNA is TGTGCCAGCAGCTACCGGGACAGGGGTTCTGGGAACATTCAGTACTTC.

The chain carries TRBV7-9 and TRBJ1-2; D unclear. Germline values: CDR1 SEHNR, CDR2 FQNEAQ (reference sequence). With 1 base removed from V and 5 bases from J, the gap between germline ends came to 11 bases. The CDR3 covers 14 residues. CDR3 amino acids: CASSLVGNLYGYTF. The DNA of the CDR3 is TGTGCCAGCAGCTTAGTCGGGAATTTGTATGGCTACACCTTC.

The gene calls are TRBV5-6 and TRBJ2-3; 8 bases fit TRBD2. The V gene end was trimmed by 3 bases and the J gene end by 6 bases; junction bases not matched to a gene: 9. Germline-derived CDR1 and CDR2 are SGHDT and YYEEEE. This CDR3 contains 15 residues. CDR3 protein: CASSSGGSFVDTQYF. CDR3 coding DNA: TGTGCCAGCAGCTCGGGGGGGAGCTTCGTCGATACGCAGTATTTT.

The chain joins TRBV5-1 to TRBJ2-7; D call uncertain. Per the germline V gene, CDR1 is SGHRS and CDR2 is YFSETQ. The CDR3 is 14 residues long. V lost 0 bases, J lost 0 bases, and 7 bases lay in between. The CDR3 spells CASSLAVSSYEQYF. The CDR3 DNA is TGCGCCAGCAGCTTGGCCGTTAGCTCCTACGAGCAGTACTTC.

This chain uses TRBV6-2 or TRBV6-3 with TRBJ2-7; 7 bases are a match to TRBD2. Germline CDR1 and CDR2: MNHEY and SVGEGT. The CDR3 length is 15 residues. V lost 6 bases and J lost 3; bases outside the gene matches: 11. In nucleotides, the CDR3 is TGTGCCAGCAGCCGCGGGGGTGCCCCTTACTACGAGCAGTACTTC. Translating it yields CASSRGGAPYYEQYF.

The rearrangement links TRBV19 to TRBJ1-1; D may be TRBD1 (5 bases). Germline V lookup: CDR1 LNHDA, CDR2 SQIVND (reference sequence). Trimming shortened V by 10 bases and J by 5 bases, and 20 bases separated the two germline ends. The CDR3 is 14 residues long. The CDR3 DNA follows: TGTGCCACCAACTCGGGGGGAGTAAGAACTGAAGCTTTCTTT. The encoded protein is CATNSGGVRTEAFF. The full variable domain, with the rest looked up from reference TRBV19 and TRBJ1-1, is DGGITQSPKYLFRKEGQNVTLSCEQNLNHDAMYWYRQDPGQGLRLIYYSQIVNDFQKGDIAEGYSVSREKKESFPLTVTSAQKNPTAFYLCATNSGGVRTEAFFGQGTRLTVV.

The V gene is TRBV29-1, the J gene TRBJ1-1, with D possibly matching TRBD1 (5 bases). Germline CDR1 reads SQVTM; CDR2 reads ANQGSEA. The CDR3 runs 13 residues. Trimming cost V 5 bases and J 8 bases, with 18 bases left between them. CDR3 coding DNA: TGCAGCGTTCTCCCACAGGTCGGGAGGGAAGCTTTCTTT. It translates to CSVLPQVGREAFF.

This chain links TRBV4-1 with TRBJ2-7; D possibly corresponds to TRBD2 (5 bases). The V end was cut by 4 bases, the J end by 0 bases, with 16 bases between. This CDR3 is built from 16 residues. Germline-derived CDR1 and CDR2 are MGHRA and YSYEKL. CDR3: CASSLNLRESSYEQYF. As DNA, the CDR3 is TGCGCCAGCAGCCTAAATCTGAGGGAGAGCTCCTACGAGCAGTACTTC.

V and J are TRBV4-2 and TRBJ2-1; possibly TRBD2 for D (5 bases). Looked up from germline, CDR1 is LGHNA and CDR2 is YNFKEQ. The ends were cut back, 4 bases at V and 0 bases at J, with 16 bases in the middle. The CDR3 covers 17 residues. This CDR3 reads CASSPFGGPRSYNEQFF. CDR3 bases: TGTGCCAGCAGCCCCTTTGGCGGGCCCCGCTCCTACAATGAGCAGTTCTTC.

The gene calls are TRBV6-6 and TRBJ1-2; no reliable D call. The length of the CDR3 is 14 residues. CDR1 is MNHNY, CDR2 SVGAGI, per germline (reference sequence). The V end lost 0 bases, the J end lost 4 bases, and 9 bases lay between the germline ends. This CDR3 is CASSYSPRSYGYTF. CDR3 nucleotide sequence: TGTGCCAGCAGTTACTCTCCCAGGTCCTATGGCTACACCTTC.

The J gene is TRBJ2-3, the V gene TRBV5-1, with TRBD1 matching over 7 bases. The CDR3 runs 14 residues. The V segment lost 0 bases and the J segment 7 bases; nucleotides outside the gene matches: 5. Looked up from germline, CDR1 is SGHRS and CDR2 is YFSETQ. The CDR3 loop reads CASSLEGGANTQYF. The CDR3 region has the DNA TGCGCCAGCAGCTTGGAAGGGGGCGCGAATACGCAGTATTTT.

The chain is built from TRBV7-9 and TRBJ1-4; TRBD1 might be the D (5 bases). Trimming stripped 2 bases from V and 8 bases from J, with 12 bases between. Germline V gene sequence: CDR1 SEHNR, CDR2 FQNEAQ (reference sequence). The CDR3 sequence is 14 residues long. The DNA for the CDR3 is TGTGCCAGCAGCTTAAGGGGTCACGAGGAAAAACTGTTTTTT. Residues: CASSLRGHEEKLFF.

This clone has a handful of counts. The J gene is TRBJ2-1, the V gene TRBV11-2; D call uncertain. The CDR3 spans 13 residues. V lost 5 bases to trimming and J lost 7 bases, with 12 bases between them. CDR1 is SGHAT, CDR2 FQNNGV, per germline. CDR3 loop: CASSLDFLNEQFF. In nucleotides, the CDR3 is TGTGCCAGCAGCCTTGACTTCTTGAATGAGCAGTTCTTC.

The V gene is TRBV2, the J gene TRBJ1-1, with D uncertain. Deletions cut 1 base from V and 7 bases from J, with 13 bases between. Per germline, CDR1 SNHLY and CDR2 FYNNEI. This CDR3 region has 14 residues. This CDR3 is CASSEGPRGIEAFF. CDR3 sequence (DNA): TGTGCCAGCAGTGAAGGGCCCCGCGGGATTGAAGCTTTCTTT.